The present T cell receptor beta chain was sequenced within a study of blood T cell repertoires in COVID-19. At the level of the study: Sites across the United States, Italy and Spain contributed samples from acute and convalescent COVID-19.

The table came from immunoSEQ multiplex PCR; TCRdb's copy has only in-frame clones and leaves some out. The sample shows around 400,000 clones, roughly 88% of them seen only once. The study drew participants aged about 18 to 89 years from 20 to 30 US areas. Participants' own reports of clinical history determined their cohort assignment. People in the exposed group encountered a COVID-19 case within 2 weeks before entering the study. The J segment lost 4 bases and the V segment lost 5 bases, leaving 2 bases of the junction unmatched. CDR1 is KGHDR and CDR2 is SFDVKD in the germline V gene. The CDR3 is 13 residues long.

J is TRBJ1-2 and V is TRBV24-1, with 8 bases lining up with TRBD1. The TCR was taken from a woman aged 18-35 years who had been exposed to COVID-19. Sequenced input: PBMCs or T cells enriched from blood (not recorded which). The CDR3 region is CATSVGQGYGYTF. Written as DNA, the CDR3 is TGTGCCACCAGTGTCGGACAGGGCTATGGCTACACCTTC.